This T cell receptor (beta chain) was captured by sequencing in a study of blood T cell repertoires in COVID-19 (dated by TCRdb to 2019 to 2021). Study-level background: Samples from collaborators originated in the United States, Italy and Spain and spanned both the acute and convalescent phases of COVID-19. The repertoires were released in a freely available public database meant as a resource for research on the immune response to SARS-CoV-2. Samples came from the ongoing ImmuneRACE study (first 160 participants) plus 1,254 subjects from 6 global collaborators. Nearly every sample came with metadata listing a de-identified subject ID, COVID-19 status, age in years and sex. Where available, HLA class I and class II types were taken from metadata supplied by the sample provider and were not determined by assay-based typing. The dataset comprised deeply sampled blood TCRbeta repertoires from subjects exposed to, actively infected with, or recovered from COVID-19. The prospective study material was composed of cDNA or gDNA derived from T cells, B-cell-depleted T cells, or PBMCs.

The germline V gene yields SGHRS for CDR1 and YFSETQ for CDR2. The CDR3 numbers 14 residues from cysteine through phenylalanine. Only the CDR3 region is kept as DNA, spanning 42 bases read in frame from base 1. V is pared back by 2 bases and J by 5 bases, with 11 bases lying between the germline termini. TCRbeta CDR3 regions were amplified from genomic DNA using the immunoSEQ Assay, a bias-controlled multiplex PCR. Per the source publication's procedure: The number of nucleated cells in each sample was estimated by amplification of reference gene primers within the assay. To quantify the absolute abundance of each unique TCRbeta CDR3 rearrangement, sequence reads were collapsed and filtered. For each sample, productive Simpson clonality was calculated by taking the square root of Simpson's diversity index across productive rearrangements. The table comes from immuneACCESS by way of TCRdb, which keeps in-frame sequences with V and J called. Part of the clones is missing from these tables; in studies checked, under half for an unresolved V gene and the rest for unknown reasons. Clone size and V and J calls were adopted from that table, with D and trimming inferred from the DNA. The sample has about 75,000 clones on record, roughly 88% of them singletons. The top ten hold 5.5% to 7% of the sample.

As concerns this clone: Its target antigen remains unknown. It has no much larger one-base neighbor in the sample; base qualities were not kept.

The collaborating institutions used their own protocols to collect whole blood in K2EDTA tubes. For TCRbeta analysis, collaborators shipped samples as frozen whole blood, isolated PBMCs, or DNA extracted from either of those sample types. Results the study describes overall, beyond this receptor: How much clinical and demographic metadata was included differed by source and by participant, and the metadata was provided uncurated.

This receptor chain uses TRBV5-1 and TRBJ1-5; no D segment can be confidently identified. The sequenced sample consisted of peripheral blood. This clonotype originated in a woman in her 70s with acute or convalescent COVID-19. CDR3 sequence: CASSLGGPDQPQHF. The nucleotides are TGCGCCAGCAGCTTAGGAGGCCCGGATCAGCCCCAGCATTTT.